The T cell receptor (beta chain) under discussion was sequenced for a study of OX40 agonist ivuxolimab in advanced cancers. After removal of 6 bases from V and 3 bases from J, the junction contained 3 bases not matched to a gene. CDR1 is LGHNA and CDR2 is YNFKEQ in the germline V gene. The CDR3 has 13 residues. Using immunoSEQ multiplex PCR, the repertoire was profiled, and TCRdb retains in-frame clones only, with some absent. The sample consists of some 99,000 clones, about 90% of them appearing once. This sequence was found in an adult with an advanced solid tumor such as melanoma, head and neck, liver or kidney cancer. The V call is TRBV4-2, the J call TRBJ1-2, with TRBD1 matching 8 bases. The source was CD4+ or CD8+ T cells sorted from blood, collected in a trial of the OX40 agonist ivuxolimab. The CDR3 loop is CASRGDRYYGYTF. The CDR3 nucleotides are TGTGCCAGCAGAGGGGACAGGTACTATGGCTACACCTTC.